This T cell receptor beta chain was captured in a study of CD8 T cells in Susac syndrome. Reverse transcription of roughly 0.45 to 1 ug RNA used random hexamers. Each CDR3 protein gets one entry after TCRdb re-called the immunoSEQ multiplex PCR reads with MiXCR. The sample includes about 150,000 distinct CDR3 sequences, around 95% of them seen just once. The V end was cut by 10 bases, the J end by 0 bases, with 16 bases between. Germline V CDR1 and CDR2: SNHLY, FYNNEI. There are 15 residues in the CDR3. This clonotype was sampled from a human donor with multiple sclerosis. This chain connects TRBV2 to TRBJ2-1, with D tentatively TRBD2 (6 bases). The sequencing input was CD8+ T cells from PBMCs. CDR3 sequence (DNA): TGTGCCATATCCCGAAGCGGGCTCTCCTACAATGAGCAGTTCTTC. Translating it yields CAISRSGLSYNEQFF.